Following are 6 T cell receptor beta chains from one sample sequenced in a study of CD8 T cells in ankylosing spondylitis. Study-level findings and limits: Seemingly characteristic of ankylosing spondylitis blood was a TCR beta motif consisting of about 8 highly homologous variants.

The antigens of these receptors remain unknown. MiXCR was run by TCRdb on the 5' RACE reads, yielding one entry per CDR3 protein. Here the sample spans some 330,000 distinct CDR3 sequences, 6.5% to 10% being singletons. Input material: blood, either unsorted or a sorted T cell fraction (not recorded which). Receptors originate from a male donor with ankylosing spondylitis.

This clonotype was seen at least ten times. This chain joins TRBV7-6 and TRBJ2-3, with D unresolved. V was pared by 5 bases and J by 3 bases, with 12 bases between. CDR1 SGHVS and CDR2 FNYEAQ come from the germline V gene. CDR3 size: 14 residues. The CDR3 nucleotides are TGTGCCAGCAGCCCATGGGTTGTGACAGATACGCAGTATTTT. This sequence encodes CASSPWVVTDTQYF. The full variable domain, with the rest looked up from reference TRBV7-6 and TRBJ2-3, is GAGVSQSPRYKVTKRGQDVALRCDPISGHVSLYWYRQALGQGPEFLTYFNYEAQQDKSGLPNDRFSAERPEGSISTLTIQRTEQRDSAMYRCASSPWVVTDTQYFGPGTRLTVL.

The V gene is TRBV10-3, the J gene TRBJ2-7; 7 bases line up with TRBD1. This CDR3 has 15 amino acids. The V and J ends lost 6 bases and 1 base, in that order; junction bases with no gene match: 9. Looked up from germline, CDR1 is ENHRY and CDR2 is SYGVKD. CDR3 nucleotides: TGTGCCATCAGCTCCCAGGGGGTTTTTTCCTACGAGCAGTACTTC. The encoded protein is CAISSQGVFSYEQYF.

In its sample, this clonotype was seen a few times. The chain employs TRBV28 and TRBJ2-1; 9 nucleotides align to TRBD1. Germline V gene data show CDR1 as MDHEN and CDR2 as SYDVKM. The CDR3 runs to 14 residues. V shed 3 bases and J 7 bases; nucleotides not matched to a gene: 4. CDR3 coding DNA: TGTGCCAGCAGTTTTTGGGACAGGGCTAATGAGCAGTTCTTC. Its protein is CASSFWDRANEQFF.

This clonotype occurred a few times. This chain uses TRBV9 with TRBJ1-2; tentative D call: TRBD1 (6 bases). The V end lost 0 bases, the J end lost 4 bases, and 19 bases lay between the germline ends. Germline lookup yields CDR1 SGDLS and CDR2 YYNGEE. The length of the CDR3 is 17 residues. The CDR3 here is CASSVGGHHADGYGYTF. CDR3 DNA: TGTGCCAGCAGCGTAGGGGGACACCACGCCGATGGCTATGGCTACACCTTC.

This clonotype was counted only a few times. CDR3 sequence (DNA): TGTGCCAGCAGCTTAGGGTCGGATAGCTCCTACGAGCAGTACTTC. It is translated as CASSLGSDSSYEQYF. This chain connects TRBV7-2 to TRBJ2-7, with unresolved D. The CDR3 has 15 residues. With 1 base removed from V and 0 bases from J, the gap between germline ends came to 10 bases. Germline V lookup: CDR1 SGHTA, CDR2 FQGNSA.

This clonotype came up a few times. The chain combines TRBV20-1 with TRBJ1-5; D possibly corresponds to TRBD1 (5 bases). The CDR3 sequence is 15 residues long. Germline V gives CDR1 DFQATT, CDR2 SNEGSKA (reference sequence). The V end lost 4 bases, the J end lost 4 bases, and 17 bases lay between the germline ends. The CDR3 spells CSAIQKAGGNQPQHF. CDR3 DNA: TGCAGTGCTATCCAGAAGGCGGGGGGGAATCAGCCCCAGCATTTT.